The 18 T cell receptor beta chains below come from one sample, sequenced in a study of cytomegalovirus exposure and HLA in healthy donors. Sequencing was performed with immunoSEQ multiplex PCR; in TCRdb, only in-frame clones are kept and a portion is missing. The sample lists more than 200,000 clones; 90% were seen once. The specimen was PBMCs. The receptors were sampled from a woman aged 30 to 39 in good health and CMV-seronegative.

This clone was seen only once. The rearrangement links TRBV7-6 to TRBJ2-2; D is undetermined. The length of the CDR3 is 14 residues. The germline gives CDR1 SGHVS, CDR2 FNYEAQ. The germline V and J ends were trimmed by 0 bases and 6 bases, with 8 bases remaining between them. The CDR3 DNA sequence: TGTGCCAGCAGCTTAGCGCATACCTCCGGGGAGCTGTTTTTT. Translation: CASSLAHTSGELFF.

The rearrangement uses TRBV9 and TRBJ1-3, with unresolved D. The CDR3 length is 13 residues. Trimming took 3 bases from V and 3 from J, leaving 7 bases between them. CDR1 SGDLS and CDR2 YYNGEE come from the germline V gene. This chain's CDR3 is CASSGPGGNTIYF. The CDR3 nucleotides are TGTGCCAGCAGCGGCCCTGGTGGAAACACCATATATTTT.

The CDR3 sequence is CASSVGVGDVEKLFF. The CDR3 bases are TGTGCCAGCAGCGTAGGGGTAGGGGACGTTGAAAAACTGTTTTTT. The chain has TRBV9 and TRBJ1-4, with a possible D match to TRBD1 (5 bases). V was cut by 0 bases and J by 7 bases, with 13 bases left in between. Germline assignment: CDR1 SGDLS and CDR2 YYNGEE. The CDR3 is 15 amino acids.

The V and J genes are TRBV5-1 and TRBJ2-1; no definite D call. Germline V lookup: CDR1 SGHRS, CDR2 YFSETQ. Trimming pared 5 bases from V and 7 bases from J, leaving 10 bases between. The CDR3 runs to 12 residues. CDR3 amino acids: CASRSNFNEQFF. DNA for the CDR3: TGCGCCAGCAGGTCCAATTTTAATGAGCAGTTCTTC.

This clone has a single count. V is TRBV4-1 and J is TRBJ2-3, with D possibly matching TRBD2 (6 bases). V lost 1 base and J lost 4, with 15 bases in between. Per germline, CDR1 MGHRA and CDR2 YSYEKL. The CDR3 totals 16 residues. CDR3 nucleotides: TGCGCCAGCAGCCAAGCCTTAGCGGCTGAGGCAGATACGCAGTATTTT. It specifies CASSQALAAEADTQYF.

The chain couples TRBV28 to TRBJ2-7; D perhaps matches TRBD2 (6 bases). The ends were cut back, 4 bases at V and 3 bases at J, with 19 bases in the middle. CDR3 length: 16 amino acids. CDR1 and CDR2 from the germline V gene are MDHEN and SYDVKM. The CDR3: CASSSSHLAYNYEQYF. The CDR3, as DNA: TGTGCCAGCAGTTCCTCTCATCTAGCGTATAACTACGAGCAGTACTTC.

The DNA of the CDR3 is TGTGCCAGCAGTTTTGGGGCGACAGCGTACCAAGAGACCCAGTACTTC. As protein: CASSFGATAYQETQYF. The chain is built from TRBV27 and TRBJ2-5; perhaps TRBD1 as D (5 bases). V shed 3 bases and J shed 0 bases, with 14 bases lying between them. The CDR3 runs to 16 residues. The germline V gene has CDR1 MNHEY and CDR2 SMNVEV (reference sequence).

The chain is built from TRBV5-1 and TRBJ1-4, with D unclear. From germline, CDR1 is SGHRS and CDR2 YFSETQ. The V and J ends lost 4 bases and 0 bases respectively, with 7 bases between them. This CDR3 has 14 amino acids. This CDR3 reads CASSIGTTNEKLFF. In nucleotides, the CDR3 is TGCGCCAGCAGCATCGGGACAACTAATGAAAAACTGTTTTTT.

The rearrangement uses TRBV28 and TRBJ1-2; possible D gene TRBD1, 5 bases. From germline, CDR1 is MDHEN and CDR2 SYDVKM. Trimming took 3 bases from V and 4 from J, leaving 12 bases between them. The CDR3 has 14 residues. The CDR3 here is CASSFFQGIYGYTF. The CDR3 coding sequence is TGTGCCAGCAGTTTTTTCCAGGGCATCTATGGCTACACCTTC.

This clone is a singleton in its sample. This sequence joins TRBV9 and TRBJ2-3; 11 bases map to TRBD2. CDR3 length equals 16 residues. In germline, CDR1 is SGDLS, CDR2 YYNGEE. The ends lost 0 bases at V and 6 bases at J; junction bases unmatched: 6. CDR3 loop: CASSVGVTSGVDTQYF. The CDR3 DNA is TGTGCCAGCAGCGTAGGCGTGACTAGCGGGGTGGATACGCAGTATTTT.

V and J are TRBV29-1 and TRBJ2-3, with TRBD2 matching 8 bases. The junction had 2 bases not matched to a gene; V was cut back by 6 bases and J by 0 bases. This CDR3 comprises 13 residues. Germline CDR1 SQVTM, CDR2 ANQGSEA. CDR3 bases: TGCAGCGTCGGGGGGGGTAGCACAGATACGCAGTATTTT. It specifies CSVGGGSTDTQYF.

The genes are TRBV28 and TRBJ2-3, with D uncertain. V was clipped by 4 bases and J by 0 bases, with 8 bases between them. The CDR3 totals 14 residues. CDR1 and CDR2 (germline): MDHEN, SYDVKM. The CDR3 region has the DNA TGTGCCAGCAGTTCTCACTCGAGCACAGATACGCAGTATTTT. The encoded protein is CASSSHSSTDTQYF. The full variable domain, completed using reference TRBV28 and TRBJ2-3, is DVKVTQSSRYLVKRTGEKVFLECVQDMDHENMFWYRQDPGLGLRLIYFSYDVKMKEKGDIPEGYSVSREKKERFSLILESASTNQTSMYLCASSSHSSTDTQYFGPGTRLTVL.

The V and J genes are TRBV19 and TRBJ2-5; TRBD2 might be the D (6 bases). The CDR3 sequence is 16 residues long. The ends were cut back, 1 base at V and 5 bases at J, with 17 bases in the middle. The germline gives CDR1 LNHDA, CDR2 SQIVND (reference sequence). The CDR3 nucleotides read TGTGCCAGTAGTATAGGATCGGGAGAAGGGTGGGAGACCCAGTACTTC. Protein sequence: CASSIGSGEGWETQYF. The complete variable domain, with remaining parts taken from reference TRBV19 and TRBJ2-5, reads DGGITQSPKYLFRKEGQNVTLSCEQNLNHDAMYWYRQDPGQGLRLIYYSQIVNDFQKGDIAEGYSVSREKKESFPLTVTSAQKNPTAFYLCASSIGSGEGWETQYFGPGTRLLVL.

The count of this clone is one. The chain recombines TRBV29-1 with TRBJ2-7; 10 positions match TRBD2. The CDR3 has 12 residues. V trimming: 6 bases; J trimming: 7 bases; junction bases outside the gene matches: 6. Per the germline V gene, CDR1 is SQVTM and CDR2 is ANQGSEA. This CDR3 is CSVVGLAREQYF. The DNA of the CDR3 is TGCAGCGTGGTGGGACTAGCGAGGGAGCAGTACTTC.

This chain connects TRBV18 to TRBJ2-5, with D maybe TRBD2 (6 bases). From germline, CDR1 is KGHSH and CDR2 LQKENI. The CDR3 length is 13 residues. V was trimmed by 5 bases and J by 4 bases, leaving 11 bases between them. The CDR3 here is CASSTVGGETQYF. CDR3 DNA: TGTGCCAGCTCAACGGTGGGGGGAGAGACCCAGTACTTC.

This chain uses TRBV7-2 with TRBJ1-5; the D gene is possibly TRBD1 (6 bases). The CDR3 is 15 residues long. CDR1 is SGHTA and CDR2 is FQGNSA in the germline V gene. V lost 5 bases and J lost 3, with 14 bases in between. This CDR3 is CASSLETGPNQPQHF. In nucleotides, the CDR3 is TGTGCCAGCAGCCTCGAGACAGGTCCCAATCAGCCCCAGCATTTT.

The rearrangement joins TRBV23-1 to TRBJ2-1, with TRBD1 as a possible D gene (6 bases). TRBV23-1 is designated an ORF whose function remains uncertain. The CDR3 consists of 15 residues. The ends were cut back, 9 bases at V and 7 bases at J, with 22 bases in the middle. The CDR3 sequence is CARTERGSTLNEQFF. CDR3 bases: TGCGCCAGGACAGAGAGGGGGTCAACATTGAATGAGCAGTTCTTC.

This chain joins TRBV7-9 and TRBJ2-2, with D possibly matching TRBD2 (6 bases). V was clipped by 3 bases and J by 5 bases, with 13 bases between them. Germline lookup yields CDR1 SEHNR and CDR2 FQNEAQ (reference sequence). The CDR3 sequence is 15 residues long. The CDR3 nucleotides read TGTGCCAGCAGCTTCCCGGGACTTCAAACCGGGGAGCTGTTTTTT. Translation: CASSFPGLQTGELFF.